The next 25 T cell receptor beta chains were all read from a single sample in a study of T cells in localized non-small cell lung cancer. The method was immunoSEQ multiplex PCR; TCRdb's version includes in-frame clones alone and lacks a portion of them. The sample lists 75,000 to 80,000 clones; 75% to 85% were seen once. Sequences were derived from peripheral blood, sampled before any cancer treatment. Receptor source: an older female donor with stage I lung adenocarcinoma.

The J gene is TRBJ2-7, the V gene TRBV18, with D possibly called TRBD1 or TRBD2 (6 bases each). Germline V gene sequence: CDR1 KGHSH, CDR2 LQKENI. V was pared by 0 bases and J by 2 bases, with 20 bases between. This CDR3 contains 18 residues. CDR3 amino acids: CASSPPMTRGAGTYEQYF. The CDR3 coding sequence is TGTGCCAGCTCACCACCGATGACAAGGGGGGCCGGTACCTACGAGCAGTACTTC. Looking up the rest from reference TRBV18 and TRBJ2-7 gives the full variable domain: NAGVMQNPRHLVRRRGQEARLRCSPMKGHSHVYWYRQLPEEGLKFMVYLQKENIIDESGMPKERFSAEFPKEGPSILRIQQVVRGDSAAYFCASSPPMTRGAGTYEQYFGPGTRLTVT.

J is TRBJ2-5 and V is TRBV10-1; D tentatively fits TRBD1 or TRBD2 (5 bases each). Germline CDR1 is WNHNN and CDR2 is SYGVQD (reference sequence). The CDR3 has 13 residues. The CDR3 bases are TGCGCACATCCGGAAGGCAGGGACGAGACCCAGTACTTC. Its translation is CAHPEGRDETQYF.

The chain couples TRBV6-1 to TRBJ2-1; 11 bases map to TRBD2. The V segment lost 6 bases and the J segment 4 bases; nucleotides outside the gene matches: 2. The CDR3 extends over 14 amino acids. CDR1 and CDR2 (germline): MNHNS, SASEGT. As DNA, the CDR3 is TGTGCCAGCAGGACTAGCGGGACTTACAATGAGCAGTTCTTC. Protein product: CASRTSGTYNEQFF.

The chain combines TRBV10-2 with TRBJ1-2, with D uncertain. Trimming cost V 5 bases and J 5 bases, with 12 bases left between them. Germline V gene sequence: CDR1 WSHSY, CDR2 SAAADI. This CDR3 region has 13 residues. CDR3 amino acids: CASSHRAGYGYTF. CDR3 nucleotide sequence: TGCGCCAGCAGTCATCGGGCTGGATATGGCTACACCTTC.

The V and J genes are TRBV7-9 and TRBJ2-7, with D perhaps matching TRBD2 (5 bases). Trimming took off 1 base at V and 1 base at J, with 8 bases between the two ends. Germline CDR1 reads SEHNR; CDR2 reads FQNEAQ (reference sequence). CDR3 length: 14 residues. The CDR3 loop is CASSLVPGSYEQYF. The CDR3 coding sequence is TGTGCCAGCAGCTTAGTTCCGGGGTCCTACGAGCAGTACTTC.

V is TRBV9 and J is TRBJ1-1; TRBD1 matches 8 bases. This CDR3 has 14 amino acids. V lost 4 bases to trimming and J lost 4 bases; unmatched junction nucleotides: 6. CDR1 is SGDLS, CDR2 YYNGEE, per germline. The CDR3 nucleotides read TGTGCCAGCAGCCCCGGACAGGGTATCACTGAAGCTTTCTTT. It yields the protein CASSPGQGITEAFF.

The chain uses TRBV11-2 and TRBJ1-5; a weak D match, TRBD1 (5 bases). The germline V and J ends were trimmed by 1 base and 5 bases, with 9 bases remaining between them. The CDR3 has 14 residues. Germline-derived CDR1 and CDR2 are SGHAT and FQNNGV. The CDR3 nucleotides are TGTGCCAGCAGCTTAGGGTGGGGCGATCAGCCCCAGCATTTT. This codes for CASSLGWGDQPQHF.

The rearrangement links TRBV9 to TRBJ2-7; 9 bases align to TRBD1. The V and J ends lost 0 bases and 6 bases, in that order; junction bases with no gene match: 7. Germline V gene data show CDR1 as SGDLS and CDR2 as YYNGEE. This CDR3 comprises 15 residues. CDR3 amino acids: CASSVEGTGWREQYF. Written as DNA, the CDR3 is TGTGCCAGCAGCGTAGAGGGGACAGGGTGGCGCGAGCAGTACTTC.

The J gene is TRBJ1-5, the V gene TRBV19; D remains unclear. V lost 3 bases and J lost 5, with 11 bases in between. CDR3 length equals 14 residues. Germline loops: CDR1 LNHDA, CDR2 SQIVND (reference sequence). In DNA form, the CDR3 reads TGTGCCAGTAGTATTGCGGCCGACGATCAGCCCCAGCATTTT. It codes for CASSIAADDQPQHF.

V and J are TRBV7-9 and TRBJ1-2, with a possible D match to TRBD1 (5 bases). The CDR3 totals 14 residues. The V gene lost 7 bases and the J gene lost 4 bases, with 16 bases spanning the gap. CDR1 SEHNR and CDR2 FQNEAQ come from the germline V gene (reference sequence). CDR3 region: CASTLSPGFYGYTF. CDR3 DNA: TGTGCCAGCACCCTTAGCCCAGGGTTCTATGGCTACACCTTC.

The chain couples TRBV9 to TRBJ1-3; no clear D gene. The germline V gene has CDR1 SGDLS and CDR2 YYNGEE. V was pared by 0 bases and J by 0 bases, with 7 bases between. The CDR3 spans 15 residues. Here the CDR3 DNA reads TGTGCCAGCAGCGTAGACGATGGCTCTGGAAACACCATATATTTT. Amino acid sequence: CASSVDDGSGNTIYF.

This clone was observed a few times. This rearrangement joins TRBV12-5 to TRBJ1-2; no definite D call. The ends were cut back, 1 base at V and 4 bases at J, with 7 bases in the middle. The CDR3 loop spans 13 amino acids. Germline V CDR1 and CDR2: LGHNT, FRNRAP. The CDR3 spells CASGLDYTYGYTF. CDR3 DNA sequence: TGTGCTAGTGGTTTGGATTATACCTATGGCTACACCTTC.

J is TRBJ2-7 and V is TRBV27; D is uncertain. The CDR3 loop spans 14 amino acids. Trimming took 5 bases from V and 3 from J, leaving 14 bases between them. Germline-derived CDR1 and CDR2 are MNHEY and SMNVEV (reference sequence). This CDR3 reads CASSPGPMNYEQYF. The CDR3 DNA sequence: TGTGCCAGCAGTCCCGGACCGATGAACTACGAGCAGTACTTC.

This chain joins TRBV15 and TRBJ1-4; 9 bases match TRBD1. Germline CDR1 reads LNHNV; CDR2 reads YYDKDF (reference sequence). This CDR3 comprises 15 residues. The V segment lost 3 bases and the J segment 7 bases; nucleotides outside the gene matches: 6. This CDR3 reads CATSSSGTGFEKLFF. The CDR3 coding sequence is TGTGCCACCAGCAGCTCCGGGACAGGGTTTGAAAAACTGTTTTTT.

The chain couples TRBV18 to TRBJ2-7; perhaps TRBD1 as D (6 bases). Germline V CDR1 and CDR2: KGHSH, LQKENI. Trimming took 2 bases from V and 2 from J, leaving 19 bases between them. CDR3 length equals 17 residues. CDR3: CASSPVIPGARAYEQYF. In DNA form, the CDR3 reads TGTGCCAGCTCACCAGTTATCCCAGGGGCCAGGGCCTACGAGCAGTACTTC.

This clone was seen a few times. V gene TRBV14 combines with J gene TRBJ1-1; TRBD1 aligns across 10 bases. The germline V gene has CDR1 SGHDN and CDR2 FVKESK. CDR3 size: 17 residues. J gave up 5 bases and V 1 base, and 10 bases lay outside the gene matches. The CDR3 DNA is TGTGCCAGCAGCCAAGGACAGGGGGCGGCGGGAAAAACTGAAGCTTTCTTT. Protein product: CASSQGQGAAGKTEAFF.

The chain is built from TRBV11-2 and TRBJ2-3, with D maybe TRBD2 (6 bases). V was trimmed by 2 bases and J by 4 bases, leaving 22 bases between them. CDR1 and CDR2 from the germline V gene are SGHAT and FQNNGV. This CDR3 is built from 18 residues. This CDR3 is CASSLLQGGSVTADTQYF. CDR3 coding DNA: TGTGCCAGCAGCTTACTTCAGGGAGGTTCGGTCACGGCAGATACGCAGTATTTT.

The V call is TRBV6-6, the J call TRBJ2-1, with a weak D call TRBD1 (6 bases). CDR1 and CDR2 from the germline V gene are MNHNY and SVGAGI (reference sequence). This CDR3 spans 14 amino acids. Trimming cost V 6 bases and J 7 bases, with 16 bases left between them. The CDR3 loop reads CASSQGLKENEQFF. The CDR3 coding sequence is TGTGCCAGCAGCCAGGGGTTGAAGGAGAATGAGCAGTTCTTC.

The V gene is TRBV6-5, the J gene TRBJ1-2; 8 bases fit TRBD1. The germline V gene has CDR1 MNHEY and CDR2 SVGAGI. The V and J ends lost 2 bases and 8 bases, in that order; junction bases with no gene match: 13. There are 16 residues in the CDR3. CDR3 sequence reads: CASSYRGTGDKGGYTF. CDR3 DNA: TGTGCCAGCAGTTACCGGGGGACAGGAGATAAGGGCGGCTACACCTTC.

The chain employs TRBV19 and TRBJ1-1; maybe TRBD1 (6 bases). Trimming removed 3 bases at V and 1 base at J, with 9 bases between. Germline loops: CDR1 LNHDA, CDR2 SQIVND (reference sequence). There are 14 residues in the CDR3. The CDR3 coding sequence is TGTGCCAGTAGTATGGGACAACCGAACACTGAAGCTTTCTTT. Its translation: CASSMGQPNTEAFF.

Only one count was recorded for this clone. This chain uses TRBV7-8 with TRBJ1-2; the match to TRBD1 covers 8 bases. CDR1 is SGHVS and CDR2 is FQNEAQ in the germline V gene. The CDR3 is made up of 15 amino acids. V lost 0 bases and J lost 4; bases outside the gene matches: 4. The CDR3 sequence is CASSLASGQGYGYTF. CDR3 DNA: TGTGCCAGCAGCTTAGCGAGTGGACAGGGCTATGGCTACACCTTC.

This clone was seen a few times. The rearrangement links TRBV19 to TRBJ1-5; D not resolved. Germline loops: CDR1 LNHDA, CDR2 SQIVND (reference sequence). This CDR3 region has 15 residues. The ends were cut back, 5 bases at V and 0 bases at J, with 11 bases in the middle. The CDR3 region is CASSPEGYSNQPQHF. The CDR3 nucleotides are TGTGCCAGTAGTCCAGAAGGATATAGCAATCAGCCCCAGCATTTT.

The rearrangement joins TRBV7-9 to TRBJ1-2; 7 bases are a match to TRBD1. With V trimmed by 4 bases and J by 1 base, 3 bases remained unmatched. The CDR3 contains 14 residues. Germline V gene lookup returns CDR1 SEHNR and CDR2 FQNEAQ (reference sequence). The CDR3 is CASSSTGFNYGYTF. The CDR3 DNA reads TGTGCCAGCAGCTCGACAGGGTTTAACTATGGCTACACCTTC.

The V and J genes are TRBV28 and TRBJ1-5; D may be TRBD1 (6 bases). Germline CDR1 and CDR2: MDHEN and SYDVKM. The ends were cut back, 9 bases at V and 2 bases at J, with 11 bases in the middle. CDR3 length equals 13 residues. The CDR3 nucleotides read TGTGCCAGTACAGGGTATGGCAATCAGCCCCAGCATTTT. This codes for CASTGYGNQPQHF.

The rearrangement uses TRBV7-9 and TRBJ2-1, with 11 bases lining up with TRBD2. The CDR3 contains 14 residues. J lost 2 bases, V lost 9 bases, and 3 bases had no gene match. Germline-derived CDR1 and CDR2 are SEHNR and FQNEAQ (reference sequence). Here the CDR3 reads CASSGGATYNEQFF. The CDR3 nucleotides are TGTGCCAGTAGCGGGGGGGCAACCTACAATGAGCAGTTCTTC. Using reference TRBV7-9 and TRBJ2-1 for the parts outside the CDR3, the full variable domain is DTGVSQNPRHKITKRGQNVTFRCDPISEHNRLYWYRQTLGQGPEFLTYFQNEAQLEKSRLLSDRFSAERPKGSFSTLEIQRTEQGDSAMYLCASSGGATYNEQFFGPGTRLTVL.